The present T cell receptor (beta chain) was sequenced within a study of T cells in localized non-small cell lung cancer. The study's findings and limits: The study sequenced only one region of the tumor. As a result, intratumor heterogeneity could not be excluded and remains possible. Uninvolved neighboring lung showed the greatest T cell clonality, exceeding tumor. Longer overall survival was seen with higher T cell density measured in blood. A median around 57 of the top 100 tumor clones appeared in adjacent lung.

Comments on this clone: Its antigen is still unknown.

Sequencing was performed with immunoSEQ multiplex PCR; in TCRdb, only in-frame clones are kept and a portion is missing. The table records roughly 30,000 clones, about 88% of them present only once. This clonotype originated in an older female donor with stage I lung adenocarcinoma. Sequencing used peripheral blood, obtained before any cancer treatment.

CDR3: CSVVEVNTEAFF. In DNA, the CDR3 is TGCAGCGTCGTCGAGGTGAACACTGAAGCTTTCTTT. The rearrangement joins TRBV29-1 to TRBJ1-1; D unclear. The CDR3 sequence is 12 residues long. Deletions cut 6 bases from V and 0 bases from J, with 8 bases between. CDR1 SQVTM and CDR2 ANQGSEA come from the germline V gene.